This T cell receptor beta chain was identified in a study of T cells and Merkel cell carcinoma outcomes. The study's findings and limits: Merkel cell carcinoma outcomes were reportedly predicted by repertoire and T-cell density.

The assay was immunoSEQ multiplex PCR, and TCRdb's table has in-frame clones only and misses some. The sample has about 19,000 clones; over 75% are singletons. This clone was seen a few times. What it binds is not known. This CDR3 comprises 12 residues. Trimming cost V 8 bases and J 6 bases; bases outside gene matches: 7. Germline V CDR1 and CDR2: MNHEY, SMNVEV (reference sequence). Sequences were obtained from tumor tissue from Merkel cell carcinoma. The receptor's source is a human donor with Merkel cell carcinoma. The chain employs TRBV27 and TRBJ2-7, with TRBD2 matching over 7 bases. CDR3 loop: CASGPPGGEQYF. CDR3 sequence (DNA): TGTGCCAGCGGACCCCCGGGGGGCGAGCAGTACTTC.